This T cell receptor (beta chain) was identified in a study of blood T cell repertoires in COVID-19 (dated by TCRdb to the early 2020s). Study-wide context: Collaborator samples came from the United States, Italy and Spain and covered acute and convalescent phases of COVID-19. HLA class I and class II types, where available, came from metadata supplied by the sample provider rather than from assay-based typing. The sample metadata nearly always contained a de-identified subject ID, COVID-19 status, age in years and sex. A freely available public database, intended as a resource for researchers studying the immune response to SARS-CoV-2, is where the repertoires were released. The dataset comprised deeply sampled blood TCRbeta repertoires from subjects exposed to, actively infected with, or recovered from COVID-19. The prospective study material was composed of cDNA or gDNA derived from T cells, B-cell-depleted T cells, or PBMCs. Samples came from the ongoing ImmuneRACE study (first 160 participants) plus 1,254 subjects from 6 global collaborators. What the study reported, not specific to this receptor: Clinical and demographic metadata were provided uncurated, with the amount varying by source and participant.

In the prospective study, participants were 18 to 89 years old, resided in about two dozen geographic areas of the United States, and were enrolled through a virtual design. In the prospective study, participants were assigned to cohorts based on the clinical history participants reported in a screening survey and a study questionnaire. ImmuneRACE Cohort 3 recovered participants were defined by two consecutive negative NP/OP PCR tests, healthcare professional clearance, or symptom resolution. In the prospective study, mobile phlebotomists collected whole blood, serum and a nasopharyngeal or oropharyngeal swab from each participant. Participants in the prospective study had the option to provide additional blood draws and questionnaires over an approximately 2-month period. Prospective study blood samples were shipped either frozen or at room temperature before DNA extraction. Cut back by 0 bases and 5 bases, the V and J ends lie 11 bases apart. The CDR3 runs 14 amino acids, cysteine and phenylalanine included. The only DNA kept is the CDR3, 42 bases in frame from the first base. The germline V gene specifies SGDLS as CDR1 and YYNGEE as CDR2.

The immunoSEQ Assay, a bias-controlled multiplex PCR, was used to amplify TCRbeta CDR3 regions from genomic DNA. Per the original workflow: Nucleated cell counts per sample were estimated from amplification of reference gene primers within the assay. Sequence reads were collapsed and filtered to measure the absolute abundance of every unique TCRbeta CDR3 rearrangement. For each sample, productive Simpson clonality was calculated as the square root of Simpson's diversity index over productive rearrangements. Held by TCRdb, this immuneACCESS table contains in-frame sequences only and omits some clones. Under half of the omission traces to an unresolved V gene where checked; the cause of the rest is unknown. That table is the source of V, J and clone size, and D and trimming were worked out from the DNA. For this sample there are about 200,000 clones; around 90% appear just once. The top ten clones comprise roughly 8.4% of the sample.

On this clone: What antigen it recognizes has not been identified. The sample holds no much larger clone one base away, and base qualities are not on file.

The chain links TRBV9 with TRBJ1-1; the D gene is perhaps TRBD1, on 6 matching bases. The sample taken for sequencing was PBMCs or T cells enriched from blood (not recorded which). This receptor was identified in a woman between 18 and 30 years old who had recovered from COVID-19. The nucleotides are TGTGCCAGCAGCGTAGACAGGGTTGGTACTGAAGCTTTCTTT. Its protein reads: CASSVDRVGTEAFF.